This entry features one T cell receptor (beta chain) sequence. The antigen is not known. The data originate from a study of vaccination and CD4 T cells after COVID-19. Broader study findings: Median SARS-CoV-2-reactive clonotype numbers rose nonsignificantly, roughly 21 to 38.

Sequenced with the Oncomine TCR Beta short-read assay was DNA taken from cultured CD4+ T cells. Via MiXCR, TCRdb re-called the PCR reads, giving one row per CDR3 protein. The sample consists of fewer than 30,000 distinct CDR3 sequences, about 40% of them appearing once. Time point in this sample: late sampling 161 to 241 days after vaccination in a few convalescent patients. Treatment specified: approximately 9-day PBMC culture with coronavirus spike peptide pools or control peptides (ViraFEST assay). Peptide pools at 9.5 to 10 ug/ml stimulated under 2.5 million PBMCs per well with 10 IU/ml IL-2. The CDR3 covers 14 residues. Germline V CDR1 and CDR2: DFQATT, SNEGSKA (reference sequence). The V and J ends lost 4 bases and 8 bases, in that order; junction bases with no gene match: 7.

The source material was CD4+ T cells from blood, cultured in vitro, sampled about 7 months after SARS-CoV-2 vaccination. The chain combines TRBV20-1 with TRBJ2-4; TRBD2 aligns across 11 bases. The clonotype comes from a human donor who had recovered from COVID-19. CDR3 sequence reads: CSATLAGGEDIQYF. As DNA, the CDR3 is TGCAGTGCTACCCTAGCGGGAGGCGAGGACATTCAGTACTTC.